This T cell receptor beta chain emerged from a study of tissue T cells after allogeneic stem cell transplantation. CDR3 sequences, V/J genes, frequencies and template counts came from survey-depth TCRbeta sequencing. Generated by immunoSEQ multiplex PCR, the TCRdb table keeps only in-frame clones and is missing some. The sample carries roughly 50,000 clones, approximately 70% recorded once. Germline V gene lookup returns CDR1 NSHNY and CDR2 SYGAGN. The J segment lost 7 bases and the V segment lost 0 bases, leaving 0 bases of the junction unmatched. The CDR3 sequence is 13 residues long. As regards this clone: Mouse gene names apply. The DNA ends 1 residue before the CDR3 does, and the rest of the CDR3 is filled in from the germline J gene.

The chain has TRBV13-1 and TRBJ1-5, with 8 bases identical to TRBD1. The TCR comes from a pool of C57BL/6 mice in good health. The sequencing sample was made of sorted cells pooled from one or two spleens. The part of the CDR3 DNA that was read is TGTGCCAGCAGTGATGACAGGGGGCAGGCTCCGCTT. Protein product: CASSDDRGQAPL. The full CDR3 reads CASSDDRGQAPLF.